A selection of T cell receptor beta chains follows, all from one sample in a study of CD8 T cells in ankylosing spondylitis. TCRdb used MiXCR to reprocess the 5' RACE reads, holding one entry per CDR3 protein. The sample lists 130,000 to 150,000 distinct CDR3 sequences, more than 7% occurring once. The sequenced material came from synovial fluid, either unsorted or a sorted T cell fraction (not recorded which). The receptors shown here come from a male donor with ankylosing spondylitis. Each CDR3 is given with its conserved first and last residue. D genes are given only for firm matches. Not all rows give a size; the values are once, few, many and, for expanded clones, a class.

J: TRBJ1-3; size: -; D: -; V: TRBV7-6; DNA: TGTGCCAGCAGCTCCACTTTTACAGGAAAGGGGGGAAACACCATATATTTT; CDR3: CASSSTFTGKGGNTIYF
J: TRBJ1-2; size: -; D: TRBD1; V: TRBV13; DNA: TGTGCCAGCAGCCGACAGGGGAGAAGCGGCTACACCTTC; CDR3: CASSRQGRSGYTF
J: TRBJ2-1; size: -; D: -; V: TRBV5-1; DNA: TGCGCCAGCAGCCGTAGCGGTTCCTACAATGAGCAGTTCTTC; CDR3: CASSRSGSYNEQFF
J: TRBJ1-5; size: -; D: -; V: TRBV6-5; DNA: TGTGCCAGCAGTTACTCCCGGATAAGGAGGGATCAGCCCCAGCATTTT; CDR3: CASSYSRIRRDQPQHF
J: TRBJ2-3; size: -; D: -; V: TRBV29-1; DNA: TGCAGCGTTGCGGGGACACACACAGATACGCAGTATTTT; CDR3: CSVAGTHTDTQYF
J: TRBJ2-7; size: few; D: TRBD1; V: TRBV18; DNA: TGTGCCAGCAACCCGGGACAGGGGCAATACGAGCAGTACTTC; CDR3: CASNPGQGQYEQYF
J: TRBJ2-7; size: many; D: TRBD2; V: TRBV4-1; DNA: TGCGCCAGCAGCCAAGAAGGACTAGCGGCATACGAGCAGTACTTC; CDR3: CASSQEGLAAYEQYF
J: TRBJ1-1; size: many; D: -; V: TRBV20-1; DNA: TGCAGTGCTAGAGGAGATAGGACTGAAGCTTTCTTT; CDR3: CSARGDRTEAFF
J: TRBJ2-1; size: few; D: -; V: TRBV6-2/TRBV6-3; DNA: TGTGCCAGCAGTTACTCGAGGAGGAGGGGGAGCTCCTACAATGAGCAGTTCTTC; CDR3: CASSYSRRRGSSYNEQFF
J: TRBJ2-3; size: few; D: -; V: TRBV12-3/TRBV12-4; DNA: TGTGCCAGCAGTTTCGGGCTCACAGATACGCAGTATTTT; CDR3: CASSFGLTDTQYF
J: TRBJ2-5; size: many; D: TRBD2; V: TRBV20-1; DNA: TGCAGTGCTCGAAGGGACTATCAAGAGACCCAGTACTTC; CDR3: CSARRDYQETQYF
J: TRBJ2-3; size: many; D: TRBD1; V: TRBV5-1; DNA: TGCGCCAGCAGCTACGGGACAGGGGCAGTGACAGATACGCAGTATTTT; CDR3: CASSYGTGAVTDTQYF
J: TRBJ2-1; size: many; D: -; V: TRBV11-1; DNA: TGTGCCAGCAGCTTAGTGTTGAGCCACCATGAGCAGTTCTTC; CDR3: CASSLVLSHHEQFF
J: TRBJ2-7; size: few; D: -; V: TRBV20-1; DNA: TGCAGTGCTCTCTATTACGAGCAGTACTTC; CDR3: CSALYYEQYF
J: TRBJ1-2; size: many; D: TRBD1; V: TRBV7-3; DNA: TGTGCCAGCAGCTTGGACAGGTTCGGAAGCTACACCTTC; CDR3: CASSLDRFGSYTF
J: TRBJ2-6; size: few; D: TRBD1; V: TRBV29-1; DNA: TGCAGCGTGGACAGGGATGGGGCCAACGTCCTGACTTTC; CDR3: CSVDRDGANVLTF
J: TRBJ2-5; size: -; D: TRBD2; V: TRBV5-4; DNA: TGTGCCAGCAGCTTGGTGGCGGGGGGGGAAGAGACCCAGTACTTC; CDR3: CASSLVAGGEETQYF
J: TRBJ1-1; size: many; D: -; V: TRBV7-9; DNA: TGTGCCAGCAGCTTAGGTTCGAACACTGAAGCTTTCTTT; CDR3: CASSLGSNTEAFF
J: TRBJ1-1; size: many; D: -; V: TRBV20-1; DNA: TGCAGTGCTAGACTTGACACTGAAGCTTTCTTT; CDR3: CSARLDTEAFF
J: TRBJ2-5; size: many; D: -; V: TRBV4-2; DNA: TGTGCCAGCAGCCAAGATTGGTCAGCGGAAGAGACCCAGTACTTC; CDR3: CASSQDWSAEETQYF
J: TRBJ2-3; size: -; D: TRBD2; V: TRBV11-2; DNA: TGTGCCAGCAGCACAGGACTAGGTATTACAGATACGCAGTATTTT; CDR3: CASSTGLGITDTQYF
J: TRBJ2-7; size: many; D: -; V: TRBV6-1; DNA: TGTGCCAGCAGACGACAGGATTTCACCTACGAGCAGTACTTC; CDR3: CASRRQDFTYEQYF
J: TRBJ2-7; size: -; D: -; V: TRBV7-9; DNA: TGTGCCAGCAGCTCCCCCCGACCCCCCTACGAGCAGTACTTC; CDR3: CASSSPRPPYEQYF
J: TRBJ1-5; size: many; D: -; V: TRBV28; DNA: TGTGCCAGCAGTTTGGCCCAGACGGGGTTCTGGCCCCAGCATTTT; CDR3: CASSLAQTGFWPQHF
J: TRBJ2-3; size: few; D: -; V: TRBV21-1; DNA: TGTGCCAGCAGCAAGTCGGGCAGGGAAGTTGAAGATACGCAGTATTTT; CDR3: CASSKSGREVEDTQYF
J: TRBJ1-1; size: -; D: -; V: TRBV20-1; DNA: TGCAGTGCTAGAGATGCCACACCCTTGGACACTGAAGCTTTCTTT; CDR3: CSARDATPLDTEAFF
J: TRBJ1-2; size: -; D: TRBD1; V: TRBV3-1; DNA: TGTGCCAGCAGCCAAGATGAGGGACAGGGGTACTATGGCTACACCTTC; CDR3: CASSQDEGQGYYGYTF
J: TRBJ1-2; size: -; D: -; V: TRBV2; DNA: TGTGCCAGCAGTAGCCAAGCGGGGAACTATGGCTACACCTTC; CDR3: CASSSQAGNYGYTF
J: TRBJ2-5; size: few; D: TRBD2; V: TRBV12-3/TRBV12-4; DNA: TGTGCCAGCAGTTTTAGGAGAGGACTAGCGGGGGGGTTGTACCAAGAGACCCAGTACTTC; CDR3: CASSFRRGLAGGLYQETQYF
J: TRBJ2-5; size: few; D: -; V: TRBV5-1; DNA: TGCGCCAGCAGGTTTCGACAGTTGGAAGGGACCCAGTACTTC; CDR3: CASRFRQLEGTQYF
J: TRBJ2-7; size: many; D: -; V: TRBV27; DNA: TGTGCCAGCAGACGGAGGGCCCTCTACGAGCAGTACTTC; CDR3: CASRRRALYEQYF
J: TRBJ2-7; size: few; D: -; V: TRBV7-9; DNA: TGTGCCAGCAGCTTTGGACGGTCGGACTATACCTACGAGCAGTACTTC; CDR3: CASSFGRSDYTYEQYF
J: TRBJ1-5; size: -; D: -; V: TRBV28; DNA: TGTGCCAGCAGACCCCAAGGGGTAGGGAATCAGCCCCAGCATTTT; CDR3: CASRPQGVGNQPQHF
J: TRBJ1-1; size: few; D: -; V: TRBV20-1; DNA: TGCAGTGCTAGGGACGGATACCCGAACACTGAAGCTTTCTTT; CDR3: CSARDGYPNTEAFF
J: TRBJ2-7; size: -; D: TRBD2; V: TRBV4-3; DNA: TGCGCCAGCAGCCAAGGACTAGCGGCCACCTACGAGCAGTACTTC; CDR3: CASSQGLAATYEQYF
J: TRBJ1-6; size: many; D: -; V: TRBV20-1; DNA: TGCAGTGCTCCCCACCCAGGGCCAAATTCACCCCTCCACTTT; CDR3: CSAPHPGPNSPLHF
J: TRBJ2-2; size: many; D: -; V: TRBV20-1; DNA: TGCAGTGCTAGAGATCCCGGTGCCAAACGCACCCCGGGGGAGCTGTTTTTT; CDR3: CSARDPGAKRTPGELFF
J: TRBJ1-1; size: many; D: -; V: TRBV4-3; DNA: TGCGCCAGCAGCCAAGATACCCACTCGGACACTGAAGCTTTCTTT; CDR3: CASSQDTHSDTEAFF
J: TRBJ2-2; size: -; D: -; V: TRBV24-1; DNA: TGTGCCACCCGGGGACAACGGAACACCGGGGAGCTGTTTTTT; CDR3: CATRGQRNTGELFF
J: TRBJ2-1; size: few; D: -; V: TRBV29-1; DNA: TGCAGCGCCCTGTTTCATGAGCAGTTCTTC; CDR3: CSALFHEQFF
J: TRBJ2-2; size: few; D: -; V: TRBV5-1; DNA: TGCGCCAGCAGGGACGTGAACACCGGGGAGCTGTTTTTT; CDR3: CASRDVNTGELFF
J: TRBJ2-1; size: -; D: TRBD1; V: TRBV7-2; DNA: TGTGCCAGCAGCCAGAGGCGGACAGGGGTTTACAATGAGCAGTTCTTC; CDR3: CASSQRRTGVYNEQFF
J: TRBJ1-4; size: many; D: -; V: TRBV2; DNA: TGTGCCAGCAGTGAAGCGCTTCCGGGCGCCGCAACTAATGAAAAACTGTTTTTT; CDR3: CASSEALPGAATNEKLFF
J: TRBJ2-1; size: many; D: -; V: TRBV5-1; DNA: TGCGCCAGCAGCTTGGCGGGCAGGCAATACAATGAGCAGTTCTTC; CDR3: CASSLAGRQYNEQFF
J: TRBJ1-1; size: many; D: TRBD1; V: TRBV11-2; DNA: TGTGCCAGCAGCACTACAGGGGCTGAAGCTTTCTTT; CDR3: CASSTTGAEAFF
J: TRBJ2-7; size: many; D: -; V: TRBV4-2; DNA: TGTGCCAGCAGCCAAACCGCAAGCGGAGAGCTCTCCTACGAGCAGTACTTC; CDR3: CASSQTASGELSYEQYF